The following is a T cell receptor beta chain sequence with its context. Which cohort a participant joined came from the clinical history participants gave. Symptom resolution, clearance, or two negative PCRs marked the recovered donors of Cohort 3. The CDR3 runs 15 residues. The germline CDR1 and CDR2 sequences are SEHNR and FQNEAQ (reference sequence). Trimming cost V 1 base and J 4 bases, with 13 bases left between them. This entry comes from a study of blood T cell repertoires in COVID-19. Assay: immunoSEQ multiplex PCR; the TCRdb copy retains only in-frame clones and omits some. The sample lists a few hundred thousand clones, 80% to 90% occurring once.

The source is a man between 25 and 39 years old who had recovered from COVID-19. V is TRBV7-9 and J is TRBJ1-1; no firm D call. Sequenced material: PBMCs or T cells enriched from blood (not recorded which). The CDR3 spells CASSLGYRVGTEAFF. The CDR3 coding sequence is TGTGCCAGCAGCTTAGGGTATAGAGTCGGCACTGAAGCTTTCTTT.